The next 20 T cell receptor beta chains were all read from a single sample in a study of blood T cell repertoires in COVID-19. Method: immunoSEQ multiplex PCR; TCRdb's copy keeps in-frame clones and lacks some. The sample holds about 400,000 clones, around 87% seen once. The sequenced sample consisted of PBMCs or T cells enriched from blood (not recorded which). Receptor source: a woman in her 30s with acute COVID-19.

This chain connects TRBV28 to TRBJ1-3; D not certain. The V gene lost 3 bases and the J gene lost 0 bases, with 6 bases spanning the gap. CDR1 MDHEN and CDR2 SYDVKM come from the germline V gene. This CDR3 is built from 14 residues. The CDR3 loop reads CASSFESSGNTIYF. The CDR3 nucleotides are TGTGCCAGCAGTTTTGAGAGCTCTGGAAACACCATATATTTT. Combining the CDR3 with reference TRBV28 and TRBJ1-3 gives the whole variable domain DVKVTQSSRYLVKRTGEKVFLECVQDMDHENMFWYRQDPGLGLRLIYFSYDVKMKEKGDIPEGYSVSREKKERFSLILESASTNQTSMYLCASSFESSGNTIYFGEGSWLTVV.

This chain connects TRBV28 to TRBJ1-2; weak D call: TRBD1 (6 bases). Germline CDR1 MDHEN, CDR2 SYDVKM. V was cut by 5 bases and J by 4 bases, with 14 bases left in between. This CDR3 region has 14 residues. DNA for the CDR3: TGTGCCAGCAGTCCTACAGGGTTTCGCTATGGCTACACCTTC. It codes for CASSPTGFRYGYTF.

Concerning this clone itself: The identical CDR3 is also encoded by other nucleotide sequences in the sample. The chain has TRBV9 and TRBJ2-7; tentative D call: TRBD2 (6 bases). The germline CDR1 and CDR2 sequences are SGDLS and YYNGEE. The CDR3 loop spans 13 amino acids. Trimming removed 2 bases from V and 3 bases from J, with 9 bases in between. CDR3 in amino acids: CASSVSGGYEQYF. DNA of the CDR3: TGTGCCAGCAGCGTCTCCGGGGGCTACGAGCAGTACTTC. The full variable domain, completed using reference TRBV9 and TRBJ2-7, is DSGVTQTPKHLITATGQRVTLRCSPRSGDLSVYWYQQSLDQGLQFLIQYYNGEERAKGNILERFSAQQFPDLHSELNLSSLELGDSALYFCASSVSGGYEQYFGPGTRLTVT.

The V gene is TRBV14, the J gene TRBJ1-6; TRBD1 is a possible D gene (6 bases). The V and J ends lost 1 base and 4 bases respectively, with 11 bases between them. CDR3 length equals 16 residues. CDR1 SGHDN and CDR2 FVKESK come from the germline V gene. CDR3: CASSQVGGLYNSPLHF. The CDR3 nucleotides are TGTGCCAGCAGCCAAGTCGGGGGGCTGTATAATTCACCCCTCCACTTT.

The chain joins TRBV28 to TRBJ1-5; perhaps TRBD1 as D (5 bases). Germline assignment: CDR1 MDHEN and CDR2 SYDVKM. This CDR3 region has 15 residues. V lost 9 bases, J lost 1 base, and 16 bases lay in between. The DNA of the CDR3 is TGTGCCAGTAGCCCCACAGGAGAAAGCAATCAGCCCCAGCATTTT. Protein product: CASSPTGESNQPQHF. Drawing the rest from reference TRBV28 and TRBJ1-5, the complete variable domain is DVKVTQSSRYLVKRTGEKVFLECVQDMDHENMFWYRQDPGLGLRLIYFSYDVKMKEKGDIPEGYSVSREKKERFSLILESASTNQTSMYLCASSPTGESNQPQHFGDGTRLSIL.

This sequence joins TRBV7-9 and TRBJ1-4; 7 bases map to TRBD1. The germline V gene has CDR1 SEHNR and CDR2 FQNEAQ (reference sequence). The V and J ends lost 5 bases and 5 bases, in that order; junction bases with no gene match: 5. The CDR3 loop spans 14 amino acids. The CDR3 coding sequence is TGTGCCAGCAGCCTCGGACAGGCAAATGAAAAACTGTTTTTT. Protein: CASSLGQANEKLFF.

V usage is TRBV7-3 and J usage is TRBJ2-5, with 11 positions matching TRBD1. Losses at the gene ends were 3 bases for V and 5 bases for J; bases not matched to a gene: 5. This CDR3 region has 15 residues. Germline V gives CDR1 SGHTA, CDR2 FQGTGA. CDR3 residues: CASSFGQGAGETQYF. The DNA for the CDR3 is TGTGCCAGCAGCTTCGGACAGGGGGCCGGGGAGACCCAGTACTTC.

This clone showed up just a few times. J is TRBJ1-6 and V is TRBV7-8, with D hard to call. The CDR3 totals 13 residues. Germline V gene lookup returns CDR1 SGHVS and CDR2 FQNEAQ. V was trimmed by 4 bases and J by 8 bases, leaving 9 bases between them. DNA for the CDR3: TGTGCCAGCAGCTACTCCACAGATTCACCCCTCCACTTT. Translating gives CASSYSTDSPLHF.

This chain links TRBV25-1 with TRBJ2-2; tentatively, D is TRBD2 (6 bases). Between the trimmed V and J ends, which lost 4 bases and 4 bases, there was a span of 7 bases. Per the germline V gene, CDR1 is MGHDK and CDR2 is SYGVNS. The CDR3 is 13 amino acids. CDR3 bases: TGTGCCAGCAGTGGGGGAGGCACCGGGGAGCTGTTTTTT. This codes for CASSGGGTGELFF.

This sequence joins TRBV18 and TRBJ2-2; weak D call: TRBD1 (6 bases). CDR1 and CDR2 (germline): KGHSH, LQKENI. Between the trimmed V and J ends, which lost 3 bases and 6 bases, there was a span of 14 bases. The CDR3 contains 15 residues. Written as DNA, the CDR3 is TGTGCCAGCTCACCTCGGGTACAGGGCGCCGGGGAGCTGTTTTTT. It specifies CASSPRVQGAGELFF.

The chain recombines TRBV5-1 with TRBJ2-1, with 12 bases matching TRBD2. Germline assignment: CDR1 SGHRS and CDR2 YFSETQ. The CDR3 extends over 17 amino acids. With 0 bases clipped from V and 0 bases from J, the junction kept 1 base outside the gene matches. CDR3 bases: TGCGCCAGCAGCTTGGTGGGACTAGCGGGCTCCTACAATGAGCAGTTCTTC. As protein: CASSLVGLAGSYNEQFF.

The CDR3 coding sequence is TGTGCCAGTAGCGAGAGTAGCGGGGAGCTGTTTTTT. As protein: CASSESSGELFF. The chain combines TRBV19 with TRBJ2-2; D uncertain. CDR3 size: 12 residues. Trimming cost V 6 bases and J 7 bases, with 9 bases left between them. Germline-derived CDR1 and CDR2 are LNHDA and SQIVND (reference sequence).

The chain employs TRBV28 and TRBJ1-4; D possibly corresponds to TRBD1 (5 bases). This CDR3 spans 15 amino acids. V lost 2 bases and J 3 bases, leaving 10 bases between the germline ends. Germline V gene data show CDR1 as MDHEN and CDR2 as SYDVKM. CDR3 in amino acids: CASSLSGGANEKLFF. CDR3 bases: TGTGCCAGCAGTTTAAGTGGGGGGGCTAATGAAAAACTGTTTTTT.

The chain uses TRBV9 and TRBJ2-1; 12 bases line up with TRBD2. J lost 9 bases, V lost 4 bases, and 8 bases had no gene match. The CDR3 consists of 15 residues. Per the germline V gene, CDR1 is SGDLS and CDR2 is YYNGEE. For the CDR3, the DNA is TGTGCCAGCAGCCCCCAGACTAGCGGGGGAGGTGAGCAGTTCTTC. Translated: CASSPQTSGGGEQFF.

This clone was seen a few times. The chain links TRBV7-9 to TRBJ1-6, with D possibly being TRBD1 (5 bases). Germline V gives CDR1 SEHNR, CDR2 FQNEAQ (reference sequence). Deletions cut 5 bases from V and 0 bases from J, with 11 bases between. This CDR3 contains 16 residues. CDR3 nucleotide sequence: TGTGCCAGCAGCCGCGACAGACTCTCCTATAATTCACCCCTCCACTTT. Translated, it gives CASSRDRLSYNSPLHF.

This chain connects TRBV29-1 to TRBJ1-1; TRBD1 matches 10 bases. The CDR3 is made up of 15 amino acids. CDR1 and CDR2 (germline): SQVTM, ANQGSEA. V shed 7 bases, J shed 4 bases, and the junction held 12 bases outside the gene matches. CDR3: CSGSLDRGGTTEAFF. The CDR3 nucleotides read TGCAGCGGATCCCTGGACAGGGGGGGGACCACTGAAGCTTTCTTT.

The chain carries TRBV7-9 and TRBJ2-5, with 10 bases lining up with TRBD2. The germline V gene encodes CDR1 SEHNR and CDR2 FQNEAQ (reference sequence). The CDR3 extends over 16 amino acids. The V segment lost 2 bases and the J segment 5 bases; nucleotides outside the gene matches: 8. CDR3 sequence (DNA): TGTGCCAGCAGCTTACTAGCGGGGGCCTCGGGGGAGACCCAGTACTTC. Translation gives CASSLLAGASGETQYF.

This chain links TRBV11-2 with TRBJ1-3; unclear D gene. Trimming shortened V by 1 base and J by 0 bases, and 10 bases separated the two germline ends. Germline loops: CDR1 SGHAT, CDR2 FQNNGV. The CDR3 has 16 amino acids. CDR3 sequence (DNA): TGTGCCAGCAGCTTAGTTGGGCAATACTCTGGAAACACCATATATTTT. Protein product: CASSLVGQYSGNTIYF.

V and J are TRBV6-5 and TRBJ2-1; 10 nucleotides line up with TRBD1. CDR3 length equals 14 residues. The germline V gene has CDR1 MNHEY and CDR2 SVGAGI. V shed 6 bases, J shed 3 bases, and the junction held 2 bases outside the gene matches. DNA for the CDR3: TGTGCCAGCAGGGGACAGGGGATCTACAATGAGCAGTTCTTC. Protein product: CASRGQGIYNEQFF.

V usage is TRBV30 and J usage is TRBJ1-2; D remains ambiguous. V was pared by 0 bases and J by 2 bases, with 7 bases between. This CDR3 is built from 13 residues. CDR1 is GTSNPN and CDR2 is SVGIG in the germline V gene (reference sequence). The CDR3, as DNA: TGTGCCTGGAGTGTAAGTCAGAACTATGGCTACACCTTC. Amino acid sequence: CAWSVSQNYGYTF.